The sequence of this TCR beta chain was determined in a study of blood T cell repertoires in COVID-19. Overall study context: Nucleic acid was either cDNA or gDNA, and it came from T cells, B-cell-depleted T cells, or PBMCs.

V lost 4 bases to trimming and J lost 5 bases; unmatched junction nucleotides: 13. CDR1 is MNHNY and CDR2 is SVGAGI in the germline V gene (reference sequence). The CDR3 is 16 amino acids. Enrolment of Seattle patients took place during active infection, and they were followed longitudinally. Authors' analysis steps: Amplification from reference gene primers served as the basis for estimated nucleated cell counts. Libraries were prepared by immunoSEQ multiplex PCR; TCRdb keeps only in-frame clonotypes and omits some of them. D and trimming were read from the DNA, whereas the V and J calls and clone size are those reported in that table. The sample lists 200,000 to 300,000 clones; 86% were seen once.

This TCR came from an elderly woman with COVID-19, enrolled during active disease. The chain combines TRBV6-6 with TRBJ2-7; TRBD1 matches 8 bases. Sequenced material: peripheral blood. The CDR3 loop is CASSFSGQGRSHEQYF. The CDR3 nucleotides are TGTGCCAGCAGTTTCTCTGGACAGGGAAGGTCCCACGAGCAGTACTTC.